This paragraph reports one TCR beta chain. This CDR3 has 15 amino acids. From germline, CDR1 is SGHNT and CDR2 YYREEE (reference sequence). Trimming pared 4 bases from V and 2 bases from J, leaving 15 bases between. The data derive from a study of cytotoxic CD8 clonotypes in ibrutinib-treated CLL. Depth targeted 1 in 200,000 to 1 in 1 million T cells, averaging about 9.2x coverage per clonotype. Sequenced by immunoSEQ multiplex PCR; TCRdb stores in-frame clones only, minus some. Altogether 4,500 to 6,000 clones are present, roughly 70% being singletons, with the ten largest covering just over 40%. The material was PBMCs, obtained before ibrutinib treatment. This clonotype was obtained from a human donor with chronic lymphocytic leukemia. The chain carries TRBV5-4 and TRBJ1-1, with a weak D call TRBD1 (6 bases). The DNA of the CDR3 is TGTGCCAGCAGCCCCGCACCGGGGGCCAACACTGAAGCTTTCTTT. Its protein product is CASSPAPGANTEAFF. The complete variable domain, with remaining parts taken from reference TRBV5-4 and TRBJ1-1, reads ETGVTQSPTHLIKTRGQQVTLRCSSQSGHNTVSWYQQALGQGPQFIFQYYREEENGRGNFPPRFSGLQFPNYSSELNVNALELDDSALYLCASSPAPGANTEAFFGQGTRLTVV.